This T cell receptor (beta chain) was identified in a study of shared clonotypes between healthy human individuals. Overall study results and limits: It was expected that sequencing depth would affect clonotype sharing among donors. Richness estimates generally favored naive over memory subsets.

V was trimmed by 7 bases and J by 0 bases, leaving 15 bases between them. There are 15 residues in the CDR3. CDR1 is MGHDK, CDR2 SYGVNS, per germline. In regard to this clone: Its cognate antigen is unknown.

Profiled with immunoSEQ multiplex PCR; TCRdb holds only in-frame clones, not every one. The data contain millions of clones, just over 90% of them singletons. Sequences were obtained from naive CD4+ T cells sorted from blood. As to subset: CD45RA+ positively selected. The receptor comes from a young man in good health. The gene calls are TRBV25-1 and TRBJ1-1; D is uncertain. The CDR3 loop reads CASTAKGTMNTEAFF. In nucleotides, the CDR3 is TGTGCCAGCACAGCCAAAGGAACCATGAACACTGAAGCTTTCTTT.